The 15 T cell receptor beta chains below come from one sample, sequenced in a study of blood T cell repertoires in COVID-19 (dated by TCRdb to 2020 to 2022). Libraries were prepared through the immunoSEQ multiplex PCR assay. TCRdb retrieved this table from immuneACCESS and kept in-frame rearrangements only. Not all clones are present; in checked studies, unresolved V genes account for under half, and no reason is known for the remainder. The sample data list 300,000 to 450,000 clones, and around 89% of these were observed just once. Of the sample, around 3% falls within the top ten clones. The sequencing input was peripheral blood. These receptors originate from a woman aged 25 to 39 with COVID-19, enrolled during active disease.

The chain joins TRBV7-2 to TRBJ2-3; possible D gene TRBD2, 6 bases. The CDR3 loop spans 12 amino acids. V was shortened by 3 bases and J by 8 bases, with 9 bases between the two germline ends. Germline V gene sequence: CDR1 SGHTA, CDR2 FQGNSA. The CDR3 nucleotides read TGTGCCAGCAGCTTGGGGGGAGCTACGCAGTATTTT. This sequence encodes CASSLGGATQYF.

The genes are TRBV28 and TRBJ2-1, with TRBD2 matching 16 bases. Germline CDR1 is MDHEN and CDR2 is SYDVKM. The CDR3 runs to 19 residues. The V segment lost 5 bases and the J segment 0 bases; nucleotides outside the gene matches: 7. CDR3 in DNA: TGTGCCAGCAGTCTCCCGGGACTAGCGGGGGGGGCCTCCTACAATGAGCAGTTCTTC. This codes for CASSLPGLAGGASYNEQFF.

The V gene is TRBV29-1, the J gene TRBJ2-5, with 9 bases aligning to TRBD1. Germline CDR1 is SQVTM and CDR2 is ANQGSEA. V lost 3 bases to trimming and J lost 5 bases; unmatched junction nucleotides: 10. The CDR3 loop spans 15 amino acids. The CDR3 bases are TGCAGCGTTGAGTCGTTTCAGGGACAGGGCGAGACCCAGTACTTC. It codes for CSVESFQGQGETQYF.

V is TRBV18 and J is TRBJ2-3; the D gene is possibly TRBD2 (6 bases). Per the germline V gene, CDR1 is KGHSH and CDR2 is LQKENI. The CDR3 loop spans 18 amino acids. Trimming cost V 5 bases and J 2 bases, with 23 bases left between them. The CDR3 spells CASSGFTRGEAPTDTQYF. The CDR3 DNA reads TGTGCCAGCTCAGGCTTCACGCGAGGGGAGGCCCCCACAGATACGCAGTATTTT. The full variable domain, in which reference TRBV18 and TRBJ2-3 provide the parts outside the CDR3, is NAGVMQNPRHLVRRRGQEARLRCSPMKGHSHVYWYRQLPEEGLKFMVYLQKENIIDESGMPKERFSAEFPKEGPSILRIQQVVRGDSAAYFCASSGFTRGEAPTDTQYFGPGTRLTVL.

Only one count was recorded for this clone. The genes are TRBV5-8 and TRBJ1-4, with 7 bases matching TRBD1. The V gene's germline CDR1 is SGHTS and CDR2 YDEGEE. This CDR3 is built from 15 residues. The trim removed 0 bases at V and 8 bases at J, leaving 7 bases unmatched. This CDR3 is CASSLGQGVYEKLFF. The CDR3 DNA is TGTGCCAGCAGCTTGGGTCAGGGGGTTTACGAAAAACTGTTTTTT.

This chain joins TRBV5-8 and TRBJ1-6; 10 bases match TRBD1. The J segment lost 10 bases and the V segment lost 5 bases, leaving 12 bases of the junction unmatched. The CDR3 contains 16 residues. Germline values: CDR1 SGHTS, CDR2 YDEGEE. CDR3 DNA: TGTGCCAGCAGTTCCCGGGACAGGGGCCTTGGGTCACCCCTCCACTTT. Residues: CASSSRDRGLGSPLHF. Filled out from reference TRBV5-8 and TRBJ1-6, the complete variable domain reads EAGVTQSPTHLIKTRGQQATLRCSPISGHTSVYWYQQALGLGLQFLLWYDEGEERNRGNFPPRFSGRQFPNYSSELNVNALELEDSALYLCASSSRDRGLGSPLHFGNGTRLTVT.

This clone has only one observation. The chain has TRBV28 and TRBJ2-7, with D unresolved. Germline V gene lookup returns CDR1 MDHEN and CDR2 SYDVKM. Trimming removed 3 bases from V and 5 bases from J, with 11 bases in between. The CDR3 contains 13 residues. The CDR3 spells CASSLTQRNEQYF. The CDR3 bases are TGTGCCAGCAGTTTGACCCAGCGCAACGAGCAGTACTTC.

CDR3: CAIREGLADTQYF. CDR3 DNA: TGTGCCATCAGGGAGGGACTAGCAGATACGCAGTATTTT. The chain links TRBV10-3 to TRBJ2-3; TRBD2 matches at 8 bases. V lost 6 bases to trimming and J lost 4 bases; unmatched junction nucleotides: 3. The CDR3 covers 13 residues. Germline V lookup: CDR1 ENHRY, CDR2 SYGVKD.

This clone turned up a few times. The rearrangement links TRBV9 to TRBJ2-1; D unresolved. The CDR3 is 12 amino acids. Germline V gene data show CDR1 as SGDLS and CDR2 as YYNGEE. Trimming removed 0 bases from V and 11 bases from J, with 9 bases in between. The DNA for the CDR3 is TGTGCCAGCAGCGTAGCGAGCACTAAGCAGTTCTTC. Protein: CASSVASTKQFF.

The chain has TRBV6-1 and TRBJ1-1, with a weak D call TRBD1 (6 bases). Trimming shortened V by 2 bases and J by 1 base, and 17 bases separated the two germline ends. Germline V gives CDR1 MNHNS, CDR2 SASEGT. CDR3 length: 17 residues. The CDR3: CASSESAGVLTNTEAFF. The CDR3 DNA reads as TGTGCCAGCAGTGAATCGGCAGGGGTATTAACGAACACTGAAGCTTTCTTT.

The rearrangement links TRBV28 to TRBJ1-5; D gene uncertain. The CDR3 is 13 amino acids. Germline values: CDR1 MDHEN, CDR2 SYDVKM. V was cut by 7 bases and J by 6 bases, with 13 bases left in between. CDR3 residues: CASNLAGFQPQHF. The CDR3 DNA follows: TGTGCCAGCAACCTGGCAGGTTTTCAGCCCCAGCATTTT.

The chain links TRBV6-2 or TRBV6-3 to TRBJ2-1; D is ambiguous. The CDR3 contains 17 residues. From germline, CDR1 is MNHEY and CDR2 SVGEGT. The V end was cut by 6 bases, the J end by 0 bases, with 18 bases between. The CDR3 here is CASSPRLLLSSYNEQFF. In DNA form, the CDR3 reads TGTGCCAGCAGCCCCAGACTCCTCTTAAGCTCCTACAATGAGCAGTTCTTC.

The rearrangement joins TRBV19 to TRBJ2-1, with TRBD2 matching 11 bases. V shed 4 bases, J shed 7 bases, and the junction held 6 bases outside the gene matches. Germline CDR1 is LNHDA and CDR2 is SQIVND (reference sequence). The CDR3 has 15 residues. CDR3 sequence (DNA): TGTGCCAGTAGTACCTTAGCGGGGGGGAGAAATGAGCAGTTCTTC. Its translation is CASSTLAGGRNEQFF.

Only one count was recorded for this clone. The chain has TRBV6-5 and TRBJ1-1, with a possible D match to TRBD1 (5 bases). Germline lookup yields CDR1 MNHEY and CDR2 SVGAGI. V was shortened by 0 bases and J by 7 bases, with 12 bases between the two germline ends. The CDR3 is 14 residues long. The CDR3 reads CASSYSRPTDEAFF. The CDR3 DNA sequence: TGTGCCAGCAGTTACTCGAGGCCGACAGATGAAGCTTTCTTT.

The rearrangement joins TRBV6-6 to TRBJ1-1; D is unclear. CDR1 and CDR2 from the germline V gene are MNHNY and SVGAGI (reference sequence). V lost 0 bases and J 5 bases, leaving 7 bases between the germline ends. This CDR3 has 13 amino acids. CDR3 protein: CASSYSWQTEAFF. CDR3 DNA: TGTGCCAGCAGTTACTCGTGGCAGACTGAAGCTTTCTTT.